This T cell receptor beta chain derives from a study of control samples from healthy donors and cancer patients (dated by TCRdb to 2018 to 2021). Comments on this clone: No antigen is known for it. Per-nucleotide qualities are absent, and no much larger clonotype sits a single base away.

The library came from the immunoSEQ multiplex PCR assay. What TCRdb holds here is the immuneACCESS table cut down to in-frame rearrangements. Part of the clones is not present; checked against another copy, under half of the missing clones reflect an unresolved V gene, and the others are unexplained. The sample profile shows 140,000 to 150,000 clones; about nine tenths of them were found once. The top ten constitute about 4.9% of the sample. The cysteine opens and the phenylalanine closes a CDR3 of 16 amino acids. The read is trimmed to its CDR3 DNA, 48 bases read in frame from base 1. V sheds 5 bases and J sheds 2 bases, leaving 16 bases between their ends. The germline V gene provides CDR1 MNHEY and CDR2 SVGEGT.

The origin of this receptor is a man aged 30-40 years in good health. The rearranged segments are TRBV6-2 or TRBV6-3 and TRBJ1-5; the best D guess is TRBD1, with 6 bases matching. The sequenced sample was blood. The DNA sequence follows: TGTGCCAGCAGTGATCGAACAGGGTACGGCAATCAGCCCCAGCATTTT. The encoded protein is CASSDRTGYGNQPQHF.